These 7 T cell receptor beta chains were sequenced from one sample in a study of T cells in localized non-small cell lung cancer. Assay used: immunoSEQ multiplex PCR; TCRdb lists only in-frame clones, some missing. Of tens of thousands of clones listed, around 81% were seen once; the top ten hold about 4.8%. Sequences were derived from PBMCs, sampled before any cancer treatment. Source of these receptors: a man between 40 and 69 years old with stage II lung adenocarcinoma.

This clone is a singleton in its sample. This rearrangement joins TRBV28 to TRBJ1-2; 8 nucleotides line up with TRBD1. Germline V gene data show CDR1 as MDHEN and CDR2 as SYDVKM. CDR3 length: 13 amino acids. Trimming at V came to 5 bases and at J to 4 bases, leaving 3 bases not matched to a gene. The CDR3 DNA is TGTGCCAGCAGTCCGACAGGGGTCTATGGCTACACCTTC. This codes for CASSPTGVYGYTF.

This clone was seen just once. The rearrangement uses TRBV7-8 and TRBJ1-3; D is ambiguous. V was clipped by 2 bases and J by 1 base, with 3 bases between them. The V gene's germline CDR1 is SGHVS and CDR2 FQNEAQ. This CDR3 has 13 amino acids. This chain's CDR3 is CASSLHSGNTIYF. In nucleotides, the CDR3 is TGTGCCAGCAGCTTACATTCTGGAAACACCATATATTTT.

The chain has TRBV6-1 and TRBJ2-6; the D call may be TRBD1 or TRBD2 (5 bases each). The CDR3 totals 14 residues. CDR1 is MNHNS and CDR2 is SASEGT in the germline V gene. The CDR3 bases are TGTGCGACGAGAGGGGCATCTGGGGCCAACGTCCTGACTTTC. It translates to CATRGASGANVLTF.

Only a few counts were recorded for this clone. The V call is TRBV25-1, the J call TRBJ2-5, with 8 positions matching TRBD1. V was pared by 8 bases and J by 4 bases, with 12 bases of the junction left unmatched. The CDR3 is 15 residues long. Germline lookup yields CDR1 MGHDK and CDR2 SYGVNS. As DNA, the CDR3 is TGTGCCAGCGCAAAAATCGGGACAGGCGGAGAGACCCAGTACTTC. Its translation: CASAKIGTGGETQYF. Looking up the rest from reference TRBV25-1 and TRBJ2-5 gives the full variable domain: EADIYQTPRYLVIGTGKKITLECSQTMGHDKMYWYQQDPGMELHLIHYSYGVNSTEKGDLSSESTVSRIRTEHFPLTLESARPSHTSQYLCASAKIGTGGETQYFGPGTRLLVL.

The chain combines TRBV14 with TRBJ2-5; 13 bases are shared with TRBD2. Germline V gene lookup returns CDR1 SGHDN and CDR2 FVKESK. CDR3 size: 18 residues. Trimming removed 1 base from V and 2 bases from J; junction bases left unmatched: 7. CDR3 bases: TGTGCCAGCAGCCAAGGGACTAGCGGGAGATTATCTCAAGAGACCCAGTACTTC. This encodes CASSQGTSGRLSQETQYF.

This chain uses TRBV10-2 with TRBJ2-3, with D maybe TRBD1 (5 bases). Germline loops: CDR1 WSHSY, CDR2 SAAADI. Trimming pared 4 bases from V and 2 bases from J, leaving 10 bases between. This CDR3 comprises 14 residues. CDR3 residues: CASSGGRITDTQYF. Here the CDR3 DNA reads TGCGCCAGCAGTGGGGGCAGAATCACAGATACGCAGTATTTT.

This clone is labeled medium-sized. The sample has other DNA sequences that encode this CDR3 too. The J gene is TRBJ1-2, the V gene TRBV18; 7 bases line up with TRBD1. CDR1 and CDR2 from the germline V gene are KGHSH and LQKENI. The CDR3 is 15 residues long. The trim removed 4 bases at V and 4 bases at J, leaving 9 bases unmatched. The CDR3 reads CASSLDRDSVYGYTF. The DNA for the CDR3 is TGTGCCAGCTCACTAGACAGGGATTCTGTCTATGGCTACACCTTC. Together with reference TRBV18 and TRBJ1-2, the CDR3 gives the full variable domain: NAGVMQNPRHLVRRRGQEARLRCSPMKGHSHVYWYRQLPEEGLKFMVYLQKENIIDESGMPKERFSAEFPKEGPSILRIQQVVRGDSAAYFCASSLDRDSVYGYTFGSGTRLTVV.